The clone carrying this TCR beta chain was observed a few times. This record belongs to a study of T cells in Graves' hyperthyroidism and ophthalmopathy. V lost 3 bases to trimming and J lost 5 bases; unmatched junction nucleotides: 8. Germline CDR1 reads LNHDA; CDR2 reads SQIVND (reference sequence). The CDR3 length is 15 residues. What was amplified from RNA transcripts were TCR beta CDR3 regions. With the HTBI primer set, the TCR CDR3 went through a first round of RT-PCR. TCRdb processed the multiplex PCR reads anew with MiXCR; each CDR3 protein has one entry. The sample lists hundreds of thousands of distinct CDR3 sequences, roughly 14% occurring once.

This TCR derives from a man younger than 30 with Graves' ophthalmopathy. The chain employs TRBV19 and TRBJ2-7, with TRBD2 identical over 9 bases. The sequencing sample was made of blood. CDR3 nucleotide sequence: TGTGCCAGTAGTATTAATAGCGGGAGAGGGCACGAGCAGTACTTC. Translated: CASSINSGRGHEQYF.